The entry below describes one TCR beta chain. Random hexamers served to reverse transcribe about 0.5 to 1 ug RNA. The method of amplification for TCR beta CDR3 was immunoSEQ multiplex PCR, covering 54 Vbeta and 13 Jbeta. TCRdb called the immunoSEQ multiplex PCR reads again in MiXCR, with one record for every CDR3 protein. The sample has some 120,000 distinct CDR3 sequences; 90% to 95% are singletons. The sample originates from a study of CD8 T cells in Susac syndrome. Between the trimmed V and J ends, which lost 8 bases and 0 bases, there was a span of 14 bases. CDR1 SGHTA and CDR2 FQGNSA come from the germline V gene. There are 15 residues in the CDR3. TEMRA cells were enriched by FACS, while CD8+ and CD4+ T cells were obtained through a negative isolation that was performed magnetically.

The rearrangement links TRBV7-2 to TRBJ2-1; D may be TRBD1 (5 bases). This clonotype was obtained from a human donor in good health. Material for sequencing was CD4+ T cells from PBMCs. The CDR3 DNA follows: TGTGCCAGCCAATTCGACAGCAGCTCCTACAATGAGCAGTTCTTC. Translated: CASQFDSSSYNEQFF. Filled out from reference TRBV7-2 and TRBJ2-1, the complete variable domain reads GAGVSQSPSNKVTEKGKDVELRCDPISGHTALYWYRQSLGQGLEFLIYFQGNSAPDKSGLPSDRFSAERTGGSVSTLTIQRTQQEDSAVYLCASQFDSSSYNEQFFGPGTRLTVL.